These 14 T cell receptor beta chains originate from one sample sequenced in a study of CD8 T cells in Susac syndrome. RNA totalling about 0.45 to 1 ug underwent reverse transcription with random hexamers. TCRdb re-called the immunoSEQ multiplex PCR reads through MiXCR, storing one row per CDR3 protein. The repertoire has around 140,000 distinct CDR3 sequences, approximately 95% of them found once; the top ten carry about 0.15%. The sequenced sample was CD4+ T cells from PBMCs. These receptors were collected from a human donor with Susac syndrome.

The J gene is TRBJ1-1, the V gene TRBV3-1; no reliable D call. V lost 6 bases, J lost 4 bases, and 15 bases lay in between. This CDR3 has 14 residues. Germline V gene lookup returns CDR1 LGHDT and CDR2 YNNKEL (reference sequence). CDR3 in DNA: TGTGCCAGCAGTCGGGCTGGGAAAAGCACTGAAGCTTTCTTT. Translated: CASSRAGKSTEAFF.

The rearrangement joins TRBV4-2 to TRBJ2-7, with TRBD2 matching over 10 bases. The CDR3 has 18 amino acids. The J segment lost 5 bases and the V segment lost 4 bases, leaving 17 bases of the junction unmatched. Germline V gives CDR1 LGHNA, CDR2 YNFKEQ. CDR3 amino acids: CASSPNTRGRTSGNEQYF. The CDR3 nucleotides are TGTGCCAGCAGCCCCAATACAAGGGGACGGACTAGCGGAAACGAGCAGTACTTC.

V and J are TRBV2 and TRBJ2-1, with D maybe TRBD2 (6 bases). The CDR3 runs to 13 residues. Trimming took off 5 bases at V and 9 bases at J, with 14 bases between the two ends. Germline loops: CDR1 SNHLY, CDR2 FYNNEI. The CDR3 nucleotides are TGTGCCAGCAGTCTTGGCGGGGTAGTTGAGCAGTTCTTC. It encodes CASSLGGVVEQFF. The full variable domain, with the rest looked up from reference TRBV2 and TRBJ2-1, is EPEVTQTPSHQVTQMGQEVILRCVPISNHLYFYWYRQILGQKVEFLVSFYNNEISEKSEIFDDQFSVERPDGSNFTLKIRSTKLEDSAMYFCASSLGGVVEQFFGPGTRLTVL.

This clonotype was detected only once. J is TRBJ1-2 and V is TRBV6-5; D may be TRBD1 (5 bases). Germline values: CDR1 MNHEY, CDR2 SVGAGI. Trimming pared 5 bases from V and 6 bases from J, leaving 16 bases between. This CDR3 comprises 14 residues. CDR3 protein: CASSPWGGEDGYTF. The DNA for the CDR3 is TGTGCCAGCAGTCCTTGGGGAGGGGAGGATGGCTACACCTTC.

CDR3 in amino acids: CASSVTGVTNEKLFF. The CDR3 DNA reads as TGTGCCAGCAGCGTGACAGGCGTCACTAATGAAAAACTGTTTTTT. V gene TRBV9 combines with J gene TRBJ1-4; the D gene is possibly TRBD1 (6 bases). Deletions cut 2 bases from V and 2 bases from J, with 10 bases between. CDR1 is SGDLS and CDR2 is YYNGEE in the germline V gene. The CDR3 has 15 amino acids.

In DNA form, the CDR3 reads TGTGCCAGCAGTGAAGCGGGCCGGGCGAACACTGAAGCTTTCTTT. It encodes CASSEAGRANTEAFF. V usage is TRBV2 and J usage is TRBJ1-1; D ambiguous. The germline CDR1 and CDR2 sequences are SNHLY and FYNNEI. The CDR3 is made up of 15 amino acids. Trimming stripped 0 bases from V and 1 base from J, with 9 bases between.

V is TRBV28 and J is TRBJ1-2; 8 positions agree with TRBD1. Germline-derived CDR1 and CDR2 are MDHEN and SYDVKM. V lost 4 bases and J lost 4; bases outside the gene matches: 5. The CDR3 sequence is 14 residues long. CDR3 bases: TGTGCCAGCAGTTCCAGGGGGCTAGTCTATGGCTACACCTTC. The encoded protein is CASSSRGLVYGYTF.

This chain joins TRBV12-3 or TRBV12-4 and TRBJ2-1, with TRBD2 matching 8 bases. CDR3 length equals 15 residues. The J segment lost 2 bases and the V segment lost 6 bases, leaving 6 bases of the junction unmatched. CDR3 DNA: TGTGCCAGCAGGAGAACTAGCGGCGCCTACAATGAGCAGTTCTTC. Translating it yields CASRRTSGAYNEQFF.

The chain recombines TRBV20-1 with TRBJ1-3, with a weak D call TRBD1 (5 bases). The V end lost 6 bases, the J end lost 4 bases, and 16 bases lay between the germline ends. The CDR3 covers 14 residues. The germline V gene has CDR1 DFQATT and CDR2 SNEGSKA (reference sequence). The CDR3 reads CSAYHSGEGNTIYF. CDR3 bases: TGCAGTGCCTACCACTCGGGGGAGGGAAACACCATATATTTT.

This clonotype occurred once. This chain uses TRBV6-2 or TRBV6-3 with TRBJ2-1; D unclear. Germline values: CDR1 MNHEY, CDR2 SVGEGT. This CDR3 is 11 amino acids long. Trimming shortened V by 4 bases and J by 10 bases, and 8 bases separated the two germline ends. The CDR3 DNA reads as TGTGCCAGCAGTTGGGCCTCAGAGCAGTTCTTC. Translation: CASSWASEQFF.

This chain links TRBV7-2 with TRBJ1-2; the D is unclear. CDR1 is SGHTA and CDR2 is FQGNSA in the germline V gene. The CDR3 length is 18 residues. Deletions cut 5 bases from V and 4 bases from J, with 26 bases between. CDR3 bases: TGTGCCAGCAGCCCTCAAACCCTCGGGCAGAAGAGTTTCTATGGCTACACCTTC. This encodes CASSPQTLGQKSFYGYTF.

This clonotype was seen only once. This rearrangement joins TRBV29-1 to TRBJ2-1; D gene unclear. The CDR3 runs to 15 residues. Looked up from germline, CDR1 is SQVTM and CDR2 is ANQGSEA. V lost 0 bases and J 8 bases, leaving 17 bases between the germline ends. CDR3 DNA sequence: TGCAGCGTTGAAGATGTACTATACGAATGGGATGAGCAGTTCTTC. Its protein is CSVEDVLYEWDEQFF.

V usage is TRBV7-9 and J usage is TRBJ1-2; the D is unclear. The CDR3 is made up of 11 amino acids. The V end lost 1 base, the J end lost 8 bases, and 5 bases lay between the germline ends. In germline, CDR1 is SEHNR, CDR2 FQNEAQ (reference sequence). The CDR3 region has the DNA TGTGCCAGCAGCTTAGATTGGGGCTACACCTTC. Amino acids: CASSLDWGYTF.

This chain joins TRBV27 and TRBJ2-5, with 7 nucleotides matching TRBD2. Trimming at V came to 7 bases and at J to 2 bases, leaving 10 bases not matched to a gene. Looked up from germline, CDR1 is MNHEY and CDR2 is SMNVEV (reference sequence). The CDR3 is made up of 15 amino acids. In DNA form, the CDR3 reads TGTGCCAGCAAACACGCGGGAGCGTATCAAGAGACCCAGTACTTC. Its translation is CASKHAGAYQETQYF.